The 26 T cell receptor beta chains below all came from one sample that was sequenced in a study of blood T cells in healthy people across ages. Primers used in a second PCR of about 7 to 12 cycles were a sample-barcoded 5' primer and a J-beta primer mix. TCRdb passed the 5' RACE reads through MiXCR, listing each CDR3 protein once. The sample consists of hundreds of thousands of distinct CDR3 sequences, approximately 21% of them appearing once. The sequencing input was blood. The receptor set was obtained from a man between 65 and 85 years old in good health.

The chain links TRBV29-1 to TRBJ2-5; the match to TRBD2 covers 8 bases. The better agreement between TRBJ2-1 and the DNA end casts doubt on the J call. CDR1 and CDR2 (germline): SQVTM, ANQGSEA. The CDR3 spans 16 residues. CDR3 sequence: CSVETSGASSYNEQFF. The CDR3 bases are TGCAGCGTTGAAACTAGCGGTGCGAGCTCCTACAATGAGCAGTTCTTC.

The chain uses TRBV20-1 and TRBJ1-6; D not certain. V gave up 4 bases and J gave up 0 bases, with 10 bases separating them. CDR3 length: 15 residues. The germline CDR1 and CDR2 sequences are DFQATT and SNEGSKA (reference sequence). The CDR3 loop reads CSAMTGTSYNSPLHF. The CDR3 DNA follows: TGCAGTGCTATGACGGGAACCTCCTATAATTCACCCCTCCACTTT.

V usage is TRBV2 and J usage is TRBJ1-1; the match to TRBD1 covers 7 bases. The V gene's germline CDR1 is SNHLY and CDR2 FYNNEI. V was pared by 7 bases and J by 4 bases, with 6 bases of the junction left unmatched. This CDR3 comprises 13 residues. The CDR3 loop reads CASNRGLATEAFF. For the CDR3, the DNA is TGTGCCAGCAACAGGGGTTTGGCCACTGAAGCTTTCTTT.

The table lists this clonotype with a few counts. At one boundary the junction diverges from the germline segment, which might be a read error. The genes are TRBV20-1 and TRBJ1-2; 7 nucleotides line up with TRBD1. This CDR3 comprises 15 residues. Germline V gene data show CDR1 as DFQATT and CDR2 as SNEGSKA (reference sequence). CDR3: CSARDLGQGGYGNTF. The CDR3 nucleotides read TGCAGTGCTAGAGATTTGGGGCAGGGGGGCTATGGCAACACCTTC.

This clonotype has at least ten counts. J is TRBJ1-1 and V is TRBV4-1; tentative D call: TRBD1 (5 bases). With 5 bases removed from V and 5 bases from J, the gap between germline ends came to 18 bases. Germline V gives CDR1 MGHRA, CDR2 YSYEKL. The CDR3 loop spans 15 amino acids. The CDR3 sequence is CASSDHRRGRTEAFF. As DNA, the CDR3 is TGCGCCAGCAGCGACCACAGGCGAGGGAGGACTGAAGCTTTCTTT.

This clonotype was seen a few times. A much larger clone sits a single nucleotide away, making a read error possible. The CDR3 DNA sequence: TGTGCCAGCAGTTTATCGCTTAGCGGGAGGGCTTCGGACAATGAGCAGTTCTTC. Encoded protein: CASSLSLSGRASDNEQFF. This sequence joins TRBV27 and TRBJ2-1, with 11 bases lining up with TRBD2. V lost 0 bases to trimming and J lost 5 bases; unmatched junction nucleotides: 9. Germline CDR1 reads MNHEY; CDR2 reads SMNVEV (reference sequence). The CDR3 runs 18 residues.

The V call is TRBV6-2 or TRBV6-3, the J call TRBJ2-2; D not resolved. Germline V gene lookup returns CDR1 MNHEY and CDR2 SVGEGT. There are 13 residues in the CDR3. With 1 base removed from V and 5 bases from J, the gap between germline ends came to 5 bases. CDR3 region: CASSYWATGELFF. CDR3 sequence (DNA): TGTGCCAGCAGTTACTGGGCTACCGGGGAGCTGTTTTTT.

The chain recombines TRBV20-1 with TRBJ2-7; D gene ambiguous. Trimming cost V 0 bases and J 3 bases, with 0 bases left between them. Germline V CDR1 and CDR2: DFQATT, SNEGSKA (reference sequence). CDR3 length equals 10 residues. The CDR3 loop is CSARDYEQYF. CDR3 nucleotides: TGCAGTGCTAGAGACTACGAGCAGTACTTC.

The chain recombines TRBV28 with TRBJ2-2; 8 bases align to TRBD2. Germline V gene data show CDR1 as MDHEN and CDR2 as SYDVKM. Losses at the gene ends were 8 bases for V and 4 bases for J; bases not matched to a gene: 3. CDR3 length equals 13 residues. CDR3 residues: CASQRETTGELFF. CDR3 sequence (DNA): TGTGCCAGCCAGCGGGAGACCACCGGGGAGCTGTTTTTT.

This chain uses TRBV5-1 with TRBJ2-5; no firm D call. From germline, CDR1 is SGHRS and CDR2 YFSETQ. Trimming removed 0 bases at V and 0 bases at J, with 9 bases between. The CDR3 is 15 residues long. As DNA, the CDR3 is TGCGCCAGCAGCTTGGGGCAACCGTACCAAGAGACCCAGTACTTC. Encoded protein: CASSLGQPYQETQYF. Drawing the rest from reference TRBV5-1 and TRBJ2-5, the complete variable domain is KAGVTQTPRYLIKTRGQQVTLSCSPISGHRSVSWYQQTPGQGLQFLFEYFSETQRNKGNFPGRFSGRQFSNSRSEMNVSTLELGDSALYLCASSLGQPYQETQYFGPGTRLLVL.

With regard to this clonotype: A read error may account for a junction end that differs from germline. The V call is TRBV2, the J call TRBJ2-5; no clear D gene. Germline V gene sequence: CDR1 SNHLY, CDR2 FYNNEI. CDR3 length: 13 amino acids. The CDR3 here is CASSVLGQEPQYF. DNA for the CDR3: TGTGCCAGCAGTGTTTTGGGTCAAGAGCCCCAGTACTTC. Based on the CDR3 plus reference TRBV2 and TRBJ2-5, the full variable domain is EPEVTQTPSHQVTQMGQEVILRCVPISNHLYFYWYRQILGQKVEFLVSFYNNEISEKSEIFDDQFSVERPDGSNFTLKIRSTKLEDSAMYFCASSVLGQEPQYFGPGTRLLVL.

In its sample, this clonotype was seen a few times. The chain carries TRBV6-1 and TRBJ2-2; D is ambiguous. Looked up from germline, CDR1 is MNHNS and CDR2 is SASEGT. The CDR3 totals 15 residues. The V and J ends lost 2 bases and 0 bases respectively, with 7 bases between them. CDR3 coding DNA: TGTGCCAGCAGTGAATTGCAGACGAACACCGGGGAGCTGTTTTTT. Its translation: CASSELQTNTGELFF.

The genes are TRBV28 and TRBJ2-5, with a weak D call TRBD2 (5 bases). The J call is uncertain, as TRBJ2-7 better fits the DNA end. The CDR3 length is 12 residues. CDR1 and CDR2 (germline): MDHEN, SYDVKM. For the CDR3, the DNA is TGTGCCAGCAGTTTGAGGGTCCCCGAGCAGTACTTC. Its translation is CASSLRVPEQYF.

The rearrangement joins TRBV20-1 to TRBJ2-3, with no clear D. The CDR3 is 14 amino acids. Trimming stripped 3 bases from V and 3 bases from J, with 13 bases between. CDR1 is DFQATT and CDR2 is SNEGSKA in the germline V gene (reference sequence). This CDR3 reads CSASGEFRTDTQYF. DNA of the CDR3: TGCAGTGCTAGTGGAGAGTTTAGGACAGATACGCAGTATTTT.

This clonotype was counted between two and nine times. V gene TRBV2 combines with J gene TRBJ1-2, with a weak D call TRBD1 (5 bases). Germline V CDR1 and CDR2: SNHLY, FYNNEI. Trimming removed 11 bases from V and 6 bases from J, with 16 bases in between. CDR3 size: 12 residues. In DNA form, the CDR3 reads TGTGCCTCCGCTGGGGGTTCTGATGGCTACACCTTC. This encodes CASAGGSDGYTF.

This chain joins TRBV12-3 or TRBV12-4 and TRBJ1-5; 9 positions agree with TRBD1. Trimming removed 5 bases from V and 5 bases from J; junction bases left unmatched: 7. The CDR3 loop spans 15 amino acids. CDR3 in amino acids: CASSTGTGSHQPQHF. DNA for the CDR3: TGTGCCAGCAGTACAGGGACAGGGAGCCATCAGCCCCAGCATTTT.

This clonotype was seen only a few times. Germline is not matched at one junction end, which may reflect a read error. This chain connects TRBV7-2 to TRBJ1-4, with D hard to call. Germline values: CDR1 SGHTA, CDR2 FQGNSA. The CDR3 sequence is 15 residues long. CDR3 region: CAGSPSGLTNEKLFF. Written as DNA, the CDR3 is TGTGCCGGCAGCCCCAGTGGGTTAACTAATGAAAAACTGTTTTTT.

This clonotype was recorded at least ten times. The V call is TRBV6-2 or TRBV6-3, the J call TRBJ2-7; D remains ambiguous. Germline V gives CDR1 MNHEY, CDR2 SVGEGT. Trimming stripped 6 bases from V and 3 bases from J, with 6 bases between. This CDR3 spans 11 amino acids. CDR3 amino acids: CASSWGYEQYF. The CDR3 coding sequence is TGTGCCAGCAGCTGGGGCTACGAGCAGTACTTC.

Note on this clonotype: Without the conserved terminal phenylalanine or tryptophan, this CDR3 likely stems from a read error. The J gene is TRBJ2-5, the V gene TRBV2; D is unresolved. TRBJ2-1 explains the end of the DNA better; the J call may be wrong. CDR1 is SNHLY and CDR2 is FYNNEI in the germline V gene. This CDR3 has 13 residues. CDR3: CASSERQYNEQFL. CDR3 sequence (DNA): TGTGCCAGCAGTGAGAGGCAATACAATGAGCAGTTCCTC.

This clonotype has a handful of counts. V and J are TRBV7-9 and TRBJ2-5, with TRBD2 matching 14 bases. J was trimmed by 3 bases and V by 3 bases; bases with no gene match: 6. CDR3 length: 17 amino acids. Per the germline V gene, CDR1 is SEHNR and CDR2 is FQNEAQ (reference sequence). Here the CDR3 DNA reads TGTGCCAGCAGCTTCCCCCCGGGACTAGCGGGGGAAGAGACCCAGTACTTC. Encoded protein: CASSFPPGLAGEETQYF.

The chain is built from TRBV25-1 and TRBJ2-2; 8 nucleotides line up with TRBD1. Germline V gives CDR1 MGHDK, CDR2 SYGVNS. V shed 5 bases, J shed 3 bases, and the junction held 8 bases outside the gene matches. There are 16 residues in the CDR3. For the CDR3, the DNA is TGTGCCAGCAGTCAATTTTGGACAGGGCACACCGGGGAGCTGTTTTTT. This translates into CASSQFWTGHTGELFF.

This clonotype was recorded a few times. This rearrangement joins TRBV20-1 to TRBJ2-5, with 12 bases fitting TRBD2. The better agreement between TRBJ2-7 and the DNA end casts doubt on the J call. The CDR3 runs 14 residues. Per germline, CDR1 DFQATT and CDR2 SNEGSKA (reference sequence). The CDR3 region has the DNA TGCAGTGCTAGTTCGCTAGCGGGAGGGTACGAGCAGTACTTC. Translation gives CSASSLAGGYEQYF.

The V and J genes are TRBV3-1 and TRBJ2-7, with D perhaps given as TRBD1 or TRBD2 (5 bases each). The CDR3 covers 14 residues. Looked up from germline, CDR1 is LGHDT and CDR2 is YNNKEL (reference sequence). V lost 6 bases and J 6 bases, leaving 18 bases between the germline ends. CDR3 sequence (DNA): TGTGCCAGCAGACCCGGGACGGGTCTAGGCGAGCAGTACTTC. Its protein is CASRPGTGLGEQYF.

The chain uses TRBV5-6 and TRBJ2-7; D is uncertain. Germline values: CDR1 SGHDT, CDR2 YYEEEE. V lost 3 bases to trimming and J lost 5 bases, with 21 bases between them. The CDR3 length is 16 residues. Here the CDR3 reads CASSSLGPRHTDEQYF. The CDR3 region has the DNA TGTGCCAGCAGCTCGCTGGGCCCTCGTCACACCGACGAGCAGTACTTC.

To note about this clonotype: A read error may account for a junction end that differs from germline. The chain has TRBV5-1 and TRBJ1-2; D is possibly TRBD1 (5 bases). Germline CDR1 and CDR2: SGHRS and YFSETQ. The CDR3 covers 14 residues. The CDR3 region has the DNA TGCGCCAGCAGCACAGGACTGTCTAACTATGACTACACCTTC. It is translated as CASSTGLSNYDYTF.

The table lists this clonotype with a few counts. The chain joins TRBV2 to TRBJ1-5, with D unclear. V was clipped by 1 base and J by 0 bases, with 7 bases between them. The CDR3 has 15 amino acids. From germline, CDR1 is SNHLY and CDR2 FYNNEI. The CDR3 reads CASSEEMDSNQPQHF. The CDR3, as DNA: TGTGCCAGCAGTGAAGAAATGGATAGCAATCAGCCCCAGCATTTT.